This TCR beta chain originates from a study of blood T cell repertoires in COVID-19. Study information: The United States, Italy and Spain supplied acute and convalescent COVID-19 samples. The analysed material was cDNA or gDNA that came from T cells, B-cell-depleted T cells, or PBMCs.

In germline, CDR1 is MNHNS, CDR2 SASEGT. The CDR3 consists of 12 residues. Trimming removed 1 base from V and 6 bases from J, with 4 bases in between. Methods used by the authors: The assay estimated nucleated cells by amplifying reference gene primers. Profiling relied on immunoSEQ multiplex PCR, and the TCRdb table lists in-frame clones only, not all of them. The DNA was the basis for D and trimming; V, J and clone size are from that table. The data hold hundreds of thousands of clones, with roughly 88% observed a single time. Seattle patient enrollment occurred during active infection, with longitudinal follow-up thereafter.

The receptor was derived from a woman aged 50 to 65 with COVID-19, enrolled during active disease. Input material: peripheral blood. The gene calls are TRBV6-1 and TRBJ2-1; no firm D call. The CDR3, as DNA: TGTGCCAGCAGTGAAGGGGCCAATGAGCAGTTCTTC. This sequence encodes CASSEGANEQFF.